One and the same sample provided the 22 T cell receptor beta chains below, sequenced in a study of T cells in women clearing cervical HPV infection. Sequencing was performed with immunoSEQ multiplex PCR; in TCRdb, only in-frame clones are kept and a portion is missing. The sample data list approximately 49,000 clones. The specimen was blood buffy coat. Receptors originate from a woman between 18 and 70 years old with a cervical HPV16 infection that either progressed to CIN3+ or cleared (not recorded which).

Details on this clone: The CDR3 extends 3 residues past the end of the read, so its final part is completed from the germline J gene. V gene TRBV20-1 combines with J gene TRBJ2-1; 8 positions agree with TRBD2. This CDR3 has 17 residues. Trimming at V came to 1 base and at J to 7 bases, leaving 15 bases not matched to a gene. Germline lookup yields CDR1 DFQATT and CDR2 SNEGSKA (reference sequence). The CDR3 sequence is CSARVRLARAGVNEQFF. CDR3 bases read: TGCAGTGCTAGAGTCAGACTAGCGAGGGCTGGTGTAAATGAG.

Comments on this clone: Coverage ceases 3 residues before the CDR3 finishes, and the germline J gene fills in the end. This rearrangement joins TRBV20-1 to TRBJ2-7; D is ambiguous. The V and J ends lost 5 bases and 2 bases respectively, with 13 bases between them. Germline CDR1 is DFQATT and CDR2 is SNEGSKA (reference sequence). The length of the CDR3 is 13 residues. Partial CDR3 DNA: TGCAGTGCTCAACAGTCTCCGACCTACGAG. Translating gives CSAQQSPTYE. The CDR3 in its entirety is CSAQQSPTYEQYF.

As concerns this clone: From the germline J gene comes the end of the CDR3, since the read stops 3 residues before it. The V call is TRBV19, the J call TRBJ1-1; possible D gene TRBD1, 5 bases. CDR3 length: 14 amino acids. V was clipped by 3 bases and J by 1 base, with 9 bases between them. Per germline, CDR1 LNHDA and CDR2 SQIVND (reference sequence). The CDR3 loop reads CASSIGGSNTEAFF. The sequenced CDR3 bases are TGTGCCAGTAGTATCGGGGGGTCGAACACTGAA.

Turning to this clone: With the read ending 3 residues before the CDR3 end, the germline J gene is used to fill in that end. The chain is built from TRBV5-4 and TRBJ2-7; either TRBD1 or TRBD2 may fit D (5 bases each). V was cut by 1 base and J by 0 bases, with 14 bases left in between. This CDR3 contains 16 residues. CDR1 SGHNT and CDR2 YYREEE come from the germline V gene (reference sequence). Partial CDR3 DNA: TGTGCCAGCAGCTTGCGAGGGGATTTCGGCTCCTACGAG. Translating gives CASSLRGDFGSYE. The full CDR3 protein is CASSLRGDFGSYEQYF.

As regards this clone: The sequenced fragment ends 3 residues before the CDR3 boundary, so the rest is inferred from the germline J gene. The V gene is TRBV3-1 (or the pseudogene TRBV3-2), the J gene TRBJ2-3, with TRBD1 as a possible D gene (7 bases). Germline V gives CDR1 LGHDT, CDR2 YNNKEL (reference sequence). V was clipped by 1 base and J by 1 base, with 18 bases between them. The CDR3 covers 18 residues. CDR3 DNA (partial): TGTGCCAGCAGCCAAGCTACCAGGGGGGAAATCCGCACAGATACG. It translates to CASSQATRGEIRTDT. In full, the CDR3 reads CASSQATRGEIRTDTQYF.

On this clone itself: The read comes to an end 3 residues before the CDR3 does, leaving the germline J gene to fill in the end. This rearrangement joins TRBV19 to TRBJ2-2; D may be TRBD1 (6 bases). V was shortened by 3 bases and J by 3 bases, with 11 bases between the two germline ends. CDR1 is LNHDA and CDR2 is SQIVND in the germline V gene (reference sequence). The CDR3 totals 15 residues. The CDR3 loop reads CASSILDRDTGELFF. The CDR3 bases that were read are TGTGCCAGTAGTATTTTGGACAGAGACACCGGGGAG.

As concerns this clone: Coverage ceases 3 residues before the CDR3 finishes, and the germline J gene fills in the end. V usage is TRBV28 and J usage is TRBJ1-4; maybe TRBD1 (6 bases). CDR1 and CDR2 from the germline V gene are MDHEN and SYDVKM. Trimming left V 6 bases short and J 3 bases short, with 14 bases between. This CDR3 contains 15 residues. The CDR3 reads CASRESGGPNEKLFF. Incomplete CDR3 DNA: TGTGCCAGCAGGGAATCCGGGGGGCCTAATGAAAAA.

The CDR3 loop is CASSVGTGNQPQHF. The covered CDR3 bases are TGTGCCAGCAGTGTAGGGACAGGGAATCAGCCC. The genes are TRBV6-1 and TRBJ1-5; TRBD1 aligns across 9 bases. The CDR3 is cut off 3 residues early in the read; its end comes from the germline J gene. CDR1 and CDR2 (germline): MNHNS, SASEGT. The CDR3 loop spans 14 amino acids. V dropped 4 bases and J dropped 4; count of bases not matched to a gene: 2.

As for this clone: The read ends 3 residues before the CDR3 terminus; that terminus is restored from the germline J gene. The J gene is TRBJ2-3, the V gene TRBV19; 13 bases are a match to TRBD2. Germline V gene lookup returns CDR1 LNHDA and CDR2 SQIVND (reference sequence). Trimming at V came to 6 bases and at J to 4 bases, leaving 1 base not matched to a gene. The CDR3 covers 14 residues. The CDR3 region is CASRGLAGADTQYF. The DNA read from the CDR3 is TGTGCCAGTAGAGGACTAGCGGGAGCAGATACG.

With regard to this clone: The read ends 3 residues before the CDR3 terminus; that terminus is restored from the germline J gene. This chain joins TRBV20-1 and TRBJ2-7; 14 bases match TRBD2. CDR1 is DFQATT and CDR2 is SNEGSKA in the germline V gene (reference sequence). The V segment lost 6 bases and the J segment 1 base; nucleotides outside the gene matches: 8. The CDR3 spans 16 residues. The sequenced part of the CDR3 DNA is TGCAGTGCCCTGACTAGCGGGAGGGGGGTATCCTACGAG. Translating it yields CSALTSGRGVSYE. The whole CDR3 sequence is CSALTSGRGVSYEQYF.

A word on this clone: The read finishes 3 residues shy of the CDR3 end, and the germline J gene is used to complete it. The chain recombines TRBV10-3 with TRBJ1-1, with 8 bases lining up with TRBD1. The CDR3 is 14 residues long. CDR1 and CDR2 from the germline V gene are ENHRY and SYGVKD. J lost 1 base, V lost 2 bases, and 0 bases had no gene match. The CDR3 bases that were read are TGTGCCATCAGTGAGGGACAGGGGAACACTGAA. Protein product: CAISEGQGNTE. The CDR3, in full, reads CAISEGQGNTEAFF.

A word on this clone: The CDR3 goes on 3 residues after the read ends, and that part is filled in from the germline J gene. This chain joins TRBV28 and TRBJ2-7; 7 nucleotides agree with TRBD1. V shed 5 bases and J 3 bases; nucleotides not matched to a gene: 16. Germline CDR1 and CDR2: MDHEN and SYDVKM. The CDR3 loop spans 17 amino acids. CDR3 loop: CASSHPTGRLPLYEQYF. The sequenced part of the CDR3 DNA is TGTGCCAGCAGTCACCCGACAGGGAGACTACCCCTCTACGAG.

Comment on this clone: From the germline J gene comes the end of the CDR3, since the read stops 3 residues before it. The V gene is TRBV4-2, the J gene TRBJ1-6; weak D call: TRBD1 (5 bases). The CDR3 has 15 residues. Germline-derived CDR1 and CDR2 are LGHNA and YNFKEQ. V lost 0 bases and J lost 9, with 12 bases in between. CDR3 DNA, as far as it was read: TGTGCCAGCAGCCAAGATCAGGGTATGGGTTCACCC. Encoded protein: CASSQDQGMGSP. The full CDR3 protein is CASSQDQGMGSPLHF.

A note on this clone: Read sequence stops 3 residues before the CDR3 end, and the germline J gene provides the missing end. The rearrangement joins TRBV7-8 to TRBJ2-3; 10 positions agree with TRBD2. Trimming took 2 bases from V and 5 from J; bases not matched to a gene: 7. The CDR3 contains 16 residues. Germline loops: CDR1 SGHVS, CDR2 FQNEAQ. This chain's CDR3 is CASSLPSGSWVDTQYF. Incomplete CDR3 DNA: TGTGCCAGCAGCTTACCTAGCGGGAGTTGGGTAGATACG.

On this clone itself: The read terminates 3 residues before the CDR3 end, so the remaining end is supplied by the germline J gene. The J gene is TRBJ2-5, the V gene TRBV6-4, with D possibly matching TRBD1 (5 bases). Germline CDR1 MRHNA, CDR2 SNTAGT. V was pared by 3 bases and J by 7 bases, with 6 bases between. The CDR3 has 11 amino acids. The CDR3 DNA, read in part, is TGTGCCAGCAGTGAAAGGGGGACC. Protein product: CASSERGT. The whole CDR3 protein reads CASSERGTQYF.

The CDR3 DNA, read in part, is TGCAGTGCTAGTGAGGTTGCGGGTTCTACCTACAATGAG. Translating it yields CSASEVAGSTYNE. The CDR3, in full, reads CSASEVAGSTYNEQFF. The rearrangement uses TRBV20-1 and TRBJ2-1; TRBD2 is a possible D gene (5 bases). The read terminates 3 residues ahead of where the CDR3 ends, so the germline J gene completes it. Per the germline V gene, CDR1 is DFQATT and CDR2 is SNEGSKA (reference sequence). This CDR3 is built from 16 residues. V lost 3 bases and J 2 bases, leaving 17 bases between the germline ends.

Remarks on this clone: With the read ending 3 residues before the CDR3 end, the germline J gene is used to fill in that end. The gene calls are TRBV18 and TRBJ1-6, with D perhaps matching TRBD1 (5 bases). V was pared by 3 bases and J by 5 bases, with 11 bases between. In germline, CDR1 is KGHSH, CDR2 LQKENI. This CDR3 comprises 15 residues. The CDR3 sequence is CASSPVGGDNSPLHF. The sequenced part of the CDR3 DNA is TGTGCCAGCTCACCCGTGGGAGGGGATAATTCACCC.

A note on this clone: The CDR3 end is not reached by the read, which stops 3 residues before it; the germline J gene fills it in. The chain employs TRBV29-1 and TRBJ2-1; D ambiguous. Germline loops: CDR1 SQVTM, CDR2 ANQGSEA. Trimming left V 4 bases short and J 7 bases short, with 8 bases between. The CDR3 is 11 residues long. CDR3 region: CSVGRANEQFF. The part of the CDR3 DNA that was read is TGCAGCGTTGGTCGAGCTAATGAG.

With respect to this clone: The CDR3 goes on 3 residues after the read ends, and that part is filled in from the germline J gene. The chain employs TRBV18 and TRBJ2-5; the match to TRBD2 covers 8 bases. V was clipped by 6 bases and J by 5 bases; unmatched bases: 11. CDR3 size: 15 residues. The germline CDR1 and CDR2 sequences are KGHSH and LQKENI. This CDR3 reads CASSRRAGEGETQYF. The part of the CDR3 DNA that was read is TGTGCCAGCTCCCGACGAGCGGGAGAGGGGGAGACC.

A note on this clone: The read is 3 residues too short to cover the CDR3 end, so that end is filled in from the germline J gene. The chain carries TRBV6-2 or TRBV6-3 and TRBJ2-1; 10 nucleotides line up with TRBD2. The CDR3 sequence is 15 residues long. Looked up from germline, CDR1 is MNHEY and CDR2 is SVGEGT. V gave up 6 bases and J gave up 7 bases; unmatched junction bases: 9. The sequenced CDR3 bases are TGTGCCAGCAGAGAGCCTAGCGGGGGTAGGAATGAG. Protein sequence: CASREPSGGRNE. The CDR3 in its entirety is CASREPSGGRNEQFF.

As to this clone: The CDR3 extends 3 residues past the end of the read, so its final part is completed from the germline J gene. The chain links TRBV7-9 to TRBJ2-2; TRBD2 matches 9 bases. CDR3 size: 14 residues. Looked up from germline, CDR1 is SEHNR and CDR2 is FQNEAQ (reference sequence). J lost 6 bases, V lost 4 bases, and 3 bases had no gene match. The CDR3 loop reads CASSSSGVPGELFF. The part of the CDR3 DNA that was read is TGTGCCAGCAGCTCTAGCGGGGTCCCCGGGGAG.

To note about this clone: The CDR3 extends 3 residues past the end of the read, so its final part is completed from the germline J gene. The gene calls are TRBV29-1 and TRBJ1-1, with a possible D match to TRBD1 (5 bases). The CDR3 loop spans 13 amino acids. Deletions cut 7 bases from V and 1 base from J, with 13 bases between. Germline values: CDR1 SQVTM, CDR2 ANQGSEA. Incomplete CDR3 DNA: TGCAGCGCCGCGCGGGGCGGGAACACTGAA. It codes for CSAARGGNTE. The CDR3 in full is CSAARGGNTEAFF.